This TCR beta chain is from a study of OX40 agonist ivuxolimab in advanced cancers. Overall study context: Head and neck, renal cell, melanoma or hepatocellular carcinoma were the cancers that dose-escalation patients had.

V lost 4 bases, J lost 4 bases, and 2 bases stayed unmatched. Germline V CDR1 and CDR2: ENHRY, SYGVKD. The CDR3 is 13 residues long. Clones were read by immunoSEQ multiplex PCR, and TCRdb kept only the in-frame ones, dropping some. Counted here are 50,000 to 65,000 clones, 80% to 90% occurring once; the ten biggest clones make up 3% to 3.5%. This clone appeared a few times. Samples of blood were obtained at baseline, on cycle 4 day 1, and on cycle 7 day 1. V is TRBV10-3 and J is TRBJ1-1, with 8 bases matching TRBD1. Sequenced material: CD4+ or CD8+ T cells sorted from blood, taken in a trial of the OX40 agonist ivuxolimab. This sequence was found in an adult with an advanced solid tumor such as melanoma, head and neck, liver or kidney cancer. CDR3 DNA: TGTGCCATCAGTGGTACAGGGGGCACTGAAGCTTTCTTT. Its translation is CAISGTGGTEAFF.